The rows below give T cell receptor beta chains drawn from one sample of a study of CD8 T cells in Susac syndrome. TCRdb analysed the immunoSEQ multiplex PCR reads with MiXCR anew, one entry per CDR3 protein. The sample contains 90,000 or so distinct CDR3 sequences, over 85% of which appear only once. Sequenced sample: CD8+ T cells from PBMCs. The receptors come from a human donor in good health. CDR3s leave out the opening cysteine and the closing phenylalanine or tryptophan.

v_gene: TRBV13
CDR3aa: ASSLRASTDTQY

v_gene: TRBV3-1
CDR3aa: ASSQESVLAPDQY

v_gene: TRBV29-1
CDR3aa: SVEPLSAGGSYEQY

v_gene: TRBV4-1
CDR3aa: ASSQDLNSLYEQY

v_gene: TRBV27
CDR3aa: ASSLWQQNTEAF

v_gene: TRBV29-1
CDR3aa: SVGSGEADTQY

v_gene: TRBV20-1
CDR3aa: SARAQRINSPLH

v_gene: TRBV6-5
CDR3aa: ASTYGVGNTEAF

v_gene: TRBV3-1
CDR3aa: ASSQGLGLTDTQY

v_gene: TRBV3-1
CDR3aa: ASSQPSGTSVQETQY

v_gene: TRBV2
CDR3aa: ASRGVPGEQY

v_gene: TRBV20-1
CDR3aa: SAALYGGVRPLSYNEQF

v_gene: TRBV9
CDR3aa: ASSQGSGNAF

v_gene: TRBV7-2
CDR3aa: ASRSLAGEGY

v_gene: TRBV11-3
CDR3aa: ASSSRDRDGEQY

v_gene: TRBV9
CDR3aa: ASSGSPTRTEAF

v_gene: TRBV9
CDR3aa: ASSAGTTGSEQY

v_gene: TRBV9
CDR3aa: ASSVGAGGPYEQY

v_gene: TRBV29-1
CDR3aa: SVDPGDTEAF

v_gene: TRBV5-1
CDR3aa: ASSLSGGTQY

v_gene: TRBV29-1
CDR3aa: SVGRQETQY

v_gene: TRBV29-1
CDR3aa: SVPRGPAPISSSYNEQF

v_gene: TRBV29-1
CDR3aa: SVEDQNVGSGNTIY

v_gene: TRBV9
CDR3aa: ASSLNALPGNTIY

v_gene: TRBV19
CDR3aa: ASSMYGEGAQNIQY

v_gene: TRBV10-3
CDR3aa: AISESSGGAYYEQF

v_gene: TRBV24-1
CDR3aa: ATSDSTVGETQY

v_gene: TRBV5-4
CDR3aa: ASSYSSDAGAEAF

v_gene: TRBV4-2
CDR3aa: ASSQEGSGVTDTQY

v_gene: TRBV7-9
CDR3aa: ASSSDRNTEAF

v_gene: TRBV7-8
CDR3aa: ASSHGQAYEQY

v_gene: TRBV15
CDR3aa: ATSWLAGGSYNEQF

v_gene: TRBV5-6
CDR3aa: ASSSGTGGSQY

v_gene: TRBV2
CDR3aa: ASSETPGLPADTQY

v_gene: TRBV4-1
CDR3aa: ASTPRENSYNEQF

v_gene: TRBV30
CDR3aa: AWTPGPNTEAF

v_gene: TRBV20-1
CDR3aa: SARTSGVSYNEQF

v_gene: TRBV7-9
CDR3aa: ASSYFRTEAF

v_gene: TRBV9
CDR3aa: ASSVDERPGELF

v_gene: TRBV9
CDR3aa: ASSGGHNANYGYT

v_gene: TRBV13
CDR3aa: ASSYGGDSGANVLT

v_gene: TRBV29-1
CDR3aa: SVDRPRDTPTLGETQY

v_gene: TRBV7-9
CDR3aa: ASSPRSIGMWNEQY

v_gene: TRBV16
CDR3aa: ASSQSGVVNTEAF

v_gene: TRBV20-1
CDR3aa: SARGQGRYGYT

v_gene: TRBV7-9
CDR3aa: ASSLVGGPTYEQY

v_gene: TRBV7-9
CDR3aa: ASSLLDSSYEQY